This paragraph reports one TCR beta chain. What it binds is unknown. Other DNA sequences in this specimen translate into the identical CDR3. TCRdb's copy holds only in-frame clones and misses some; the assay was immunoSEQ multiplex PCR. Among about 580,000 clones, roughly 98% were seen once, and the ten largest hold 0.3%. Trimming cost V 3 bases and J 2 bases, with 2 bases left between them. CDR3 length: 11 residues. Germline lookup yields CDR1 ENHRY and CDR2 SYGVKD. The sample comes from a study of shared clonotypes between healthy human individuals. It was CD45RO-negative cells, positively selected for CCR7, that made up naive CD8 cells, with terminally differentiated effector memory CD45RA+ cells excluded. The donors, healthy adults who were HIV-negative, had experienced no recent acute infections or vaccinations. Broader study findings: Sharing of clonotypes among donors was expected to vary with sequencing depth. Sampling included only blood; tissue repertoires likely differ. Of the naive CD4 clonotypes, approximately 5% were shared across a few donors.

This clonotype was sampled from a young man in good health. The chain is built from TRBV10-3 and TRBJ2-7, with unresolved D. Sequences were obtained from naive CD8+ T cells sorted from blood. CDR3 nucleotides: TGTGCCATCAGTGAAGCCTACGAGCAGTACTTC. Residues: CAISEAYEQYF.